This passage covers 28 T cell receptor beta chains from one sample sequenced in a study of T cell responses to AZD1222 COVID-19 vaccine. Sequencing used immunoSEQ multiplex PCR; TCRdb keeps in-frame clones, though not all of them. This table has about 150,000 clones, 85% to 95% appearing once. The sequencing here drew on peripheral blood, taken on day 0 of AZD1222 vaccination. These receptors were taken from an adult in good health.

The CDR3 loop is CASSESGRYQPQHF. The CDR3, as DNA: TGTGCCAGCAGTGAAAGTGGACGGTATCAGCCCCAGCATTTT. The chain has TRBV2 and TRBJ1-5; D uncertain. V lost 2 bases, J lost 5 bases, and 10 bases lay in between. Looked up from germline, CDR1 is SNHLY and CDR2 is FYNNEI. The length of the CDR3 is 14 residues.

This clone was observed once. This rearrangement joins TRBV6-2 or TRBV6-3 to TRBJ1-6; TRBD1 agrees at 7 bases. CDR1 is MNHEY and CDR2 is SVGEGT in the germline V gene. There are 15 residues in the CDR3. The V gene end was trimmed by 6 bases and the J gene end by 4 bases; junction bases not matched to a gene: 6. The chain's CDR3 is CASRPGTVYNSPLHF. CDR3 sequence (DNA): TGTGCCAGCAGACCTGGGACAGTTTATAATTCACCCCTCCACTTT.

CDR3 DNA sequence: TGCGCCAGCAGCCAATTCATGGAGGGTAGCAATCAGCCCCAGCATTTT. It yields the protein CASSQFMEGSNQPQHF. V usage is TRBV4-1 and J usage is TRBJ1-5; D is undetermined. V shed 2 bases and J shed 0 bases, with 11 bases lying between them. The germline V gene encodes CDR1 MGHRA and CDR2 YSYEKL. The CDR3 sequence is 16 residues long.

CDR3 protein: CASSLDPAGVRGREYF. CDR3 nucleotide sequence: TGTGCCAGCAGCTTAGACCCAGCGGGAGTCCGTGGGCGGGAGTACTTC. This chain links TRBV7-2 with TRBJ2-7, with 8 bases aligning to TRBD2. Germline CDR1 and CDR2: SGHTA and FQGNSA. After removal of 1 base from V and 11 bases from J, the junction contained 16 bases not matched to a gene. This CDR3 comprises 16 residues.

This chain joins TRBV30 and TRBJ2-7; D is ambiguous. CDR3 size: 14 residues. CDR1 GTSNPN and CDR2 SVGIG come from the germline V gene (reference sequence). Deletions cut 4 bases from V and 5 bases from J, with 18 bases between. In DNA form, the CDR3 reads TGTGCCTGGAACGGGCCCCCATTGCAGGACGAGCAGTACTTC. Translation gives CAWNGPPLQDEQYF.

The rearrangement uses TRBV30 and TRBJ1-5; D possibly corresponds to TRBD1 (6 bases). Trimming removed 5 bases from V and 9 bases from J, with 17 bases in between. CDR1 is GTSNPN and CDR2 is SVGIG in the germline V gene (reference sequence). The CDR3 is 13 amino acids. The CDR3 sequence: CAWGRRGAGPQHF. The CDR3 nucleotides are TGTGCCTGGGGTCGGCGGGGGGCAGGGCCCCAGCATTTT. Full variable domain (rest looked up from reference TRBV30 and TRBJ1-5): SQTIHQWPATLVQPVGSPLSLECTVEGTSNPNLYWYRQAAGRGLQLLFYSVGIGQISSEVPQNLSASRPQDRQFILSSKKLLLSDSGFYLCAWGRRGAGPQHFGDGTRLSIL.

The chain has TRBV7-2 and TRBJ1-2; 8 bases align to TRBD1. V shed 4 bases and J 4 bases; nucleotides not matched to a gene: 14. CDR1 and CDR2 (germline): SGHTA, FQGNSA. CDR3 length: 17 amino acids. The CDR3 bases are TGTGCCAGCAGCTCGGGACAGGCCCAGGCCCTAAGCTATGGCTACACCTTC. Amino acids: CASSSGQAQALSYGYTF.

The chain couples TRBV7-2 to TRBJ1-1; D gene uncertain. Deletions cut 2 bases from V and 1 base from J, with 11 bases between. Germline CDR1 is SGHTA and CDR2 is FQGNSA. This CDR3 contains 15 residues. For the CDR3, the DNA is TGTGCCAGCAGCTTACTTAGGGATTCGAACACTGAAGCTTTCTTT. Protein product: CASSLLRDSNTEAFF.

The V gene is TRBV13, the J gene TRBJ1-1; D is possibly TRBD1 (6 bases). Germline CDR1 is PRHDT and CDR2 is FYEKMQ (reference sequence). The CDR3 is made up of 13 amino acids. Between the trimmed V and J ends, which lost 1 base and 7 bases, there was a span of 10 bases. The CDR3 DNA is TGTGCCAGCAGCTTAGTGGACAGATTTGAAGCTTTCTTT. This translates into CASSLVDRFEAFF.

This chain uses TRBV23-1 with TRBJ1-2, with a tentative D call TRBD1 (6 bases). TRBV23-1 carries the ORF label, with uncertain function. The CDR3 consists of 16 residues. Trimming pared 3 bases from V and 3 bases from J, leaving 17 bases between. The CDR3 protein is CASSHRGGTDHYGYTF. The CDR3 DNA follows: TGCGCCAGCAGTCATAGGGGGGGGACCGACCACTATGGCTACACCTTC.

The chain has TRBV9 and TRBJ2-3; TRBD2 agrees at 9 bases. Germline values: CDR1 SGDLS, CDR2 YYNGEE. This CDR3 is 15 amino acids long. The J segment lost 5 bases and the V segment lost 2 bases, leaving 6 bases of the junction unmatched. The CDR3 reads CASSVRRGGVDTQYF. CDR3 DNA: TGTGCCAGCAGCGTGAGGCGGGGGGGCGTAGATACGCAGTATTTT.

This chain connects TRBV3-1 (or the pseudogene TRBV3-2) to TRBJ2-7; D remains ambiguous. V lost 0 bases and J 0 bases, leaving 6 bases between the germline ends. Germline V gene data show CDR1 as LGHDT and CDR2 as YNNKEL (reference sequence). The CDR3 loop spans 14 amino acids. The CDR3 reads CASSQDPLSYEQYF. The CDR3 bases are TGTGCCAGCAGCCAAGACCCCCTCTCCTACGAGCAGTACTTC.

The chain uses TRBV18 and TRBJ1-6; TRBD1 aligns across 10 bases. Trimming cost V 6 bases and J 7 bases; bases outside gene matches: 9. CDR1 is KGHSH, CDR2 LQKENI, per germline. The CDR3 runs 16 residues. CDR3 coding DNA: TGTGCCAGCTCGGGATTTGGGACAGGGGTAAATTCACCCCTCCACTTT. Amino acid sequence: CASSGFGTGVNSPLHF.

The rearrangement uses TRBV7-3 and TRBJ2-6; TRBD1 agrees at 7 bases. CDR3 length equals 18 residues. The germline CDR1 and CDR2 sequences are SGHTA and FQGTGA. V lost 5 bases to trimming and J lost 0 bases; unmatched junction nucleotides: 10. CDR3 region: CASSQLGQRVSGANVLTF. In nucleotides, the CDR3 is TGTGCCAGCAGCCAACTGGGACAGCGCGTCTCTGGGGCCAACGTCCTGACTTTC.

V is TRBV13 and J is TRBJ2-2; 12 nucleotides agree with TRBD2. V trimming: 4 bases; J trimming: 5 bases; junction bases outside the gene matches: 14. The length of the CDR3 is 19 residues. Germline lookup yields CDR1 PRHDT and CDR2 FYEKMQ (reference sequence). Here the CDR3 DNA reads TGTGCCAGCAGCTCCTCATGGACTAGCGGGAAGTCGTGGACCGGGGAGCTGTTTTTT. Translation gives CASSSSWTSGKSWTGELFF.

This chain connects TRBV5-4 to TRBJ1-4; 10 nucleotides line up with TRBD1. Germline V lookup: CDR1 SGHNT, CDR2 YYREEE (reference sequence). The CDR3 has 14 residues. V was clipped by 3 bases and J by 8 bases; unmatched bases: 4. As DNA, the CDR3 is TGTGCCAGCAGCTCCGGGACAGGGGACGAAAAACTGTTTTTT. Its protein product is CASSSGTGDEKLFF.

This rearrangement joins TRBV30 to TRBJ2-3, with TRBD1 matching 10 bases. The CDR3 contains 16 residues. The V segment lost 0 bases and the J segment 1 base; nucleotides outside the gene matches: 4. Germline loops: CDR1 GTSNPN, CDR2 SVGIG (reference sequence). CDR3 in amino acids: CAWSVPGTGGTDTQYF. In DNA, the CDR3 is TGTGCCTGGAGTGTACCGGGGACAGGGGGCACAGATACGCAGTATTTT.

The genes are TRBV28 and TRBJ2-7; TRBD1 matches 7 bases. V lost 2 bases and J lost 6; bases outside the gene matches: 19. The CDR3 is 18 residues long. Germline V lookup: CDR1 MDHEN, CDR2 SYDVKM. The CDR3 region has the DNA TGTGCCAGCAGTTTAAAATTATTTACAGGGGCCATCCCCTTCGAGCAGTACTTC. This encodes CASSLKLFTGAIPFEQYF. The whole variable domain, filled in from reference TRBV28 and TRBJ2-7, reads DVKVTQSSRYLVKRTGEKVFLECVQDMDHENMFWYRQDPGLGLRLIYFSYDVKMKEKGDIPEGYSVSREKKERFSLILESASTNQTSMYLCASSLKLFTGAIPFEQYFGPGTRLTVT.

The genes are TRBV5-6 and TRBJ2-5, with TRBD2 matching 7 bases. The CDR3 extends over 13 amino acids. The germline gives CDR1 SGHDT, CDR2 YYEEEE. J was trimmed by 0 bases and V by 6 bases; bases with no gene match: 2. For the CDR3, the DNA is TGTGCCAGCACCGGGGGGAACCAAGAGACCCAGTACTTC. Amino acids: CASTGGNQETQYF. Variable domain in full (rest from reference TRBV5-6 and TRBJ2-5): DAGVTQSPTHLIKTRGQQVTLRCSPKSGHDTVSWYQQALGQGPQFIFQYYEEEERQRGNFPDRFSGHQFPNYSSELNVNALLLGDSALYLCASTGGNQETQYFGPGTRLLVL.

The chain is built from TRBV15 and TRBJ1-5; perhaps TRBD1 as D (6 bases). Germline CDR1 is LNHNV and CDR2 is YYDKDF (reference sequence). The V end lost 3 bases, the J end lost 4 bases, and 13 bases lay between the germline ends. The CDR3 loop spans 15 amino acids. CDR3 residues: CATSRGTQRNQPQHF. DNA for the CDR3: TGTGCCACCAGCAGGGGGACACAGCGTAATCAGCCCCAGCATTTT.

This chain joins TRBV4-2 and TRBJ2-1, with D hard to call. The V end lost 4 bases, the J end lost 8 bases, and 18 bases lay between the germline ends. The germline CDR1 and CDR2 sequences are LGHNA and YNFKEQ. The CDR3 consists of 15 residues. The CDR3, as DNA: TGTGCCAGCAGCCTCCGGGCCACCCATGAGGATGAGCAGTTCTTC. It encodes CASSLRATHEDEQFF.

The J gene is TRBJ1-2, the V gene TRBV7-2, with D perhaps TRBD1 (5 bases). Trimming pared 3 bases from V and 5 bases from J, leaving 16 bases between. Germline V CDR1 and CDR2: SGHTA, FQGNSA. This CDR3 contains 15 residues. The CDR3 bases are TGTGCCAGCAGCTTGAGACCGGGGGTTGATTATGGCTACACCTTC. It yields the protein CASSLRPGVDYGYTF.

J is TRBJ1-1 and V is TRBV6-2 or TRBV6-3; D might be TRBD1 (6 bases). V was clipped by 6 bases and J by 1 base, with 21 bases between them. The CDR3 is 17 residues long. The germline V gene encodes CDR1 MNHEY and CDR2 SVGEGT. CDR3 sequence: CASSPAQGVRRNTEAFF. In DNA form, the CDR3 reads TGTGCCAGCAGCCCAGCACAGGGTGTGCGGAGGAACACTGAAGCTTTCTTT.

The chain carries TRBV5-6 and TRBJ1-1, with D maybe TRBD1 (6 bases). Germline CDR1 is SGHDT and CDR2 is YYEEEE. The CDR3 loop spans 16 amino acids. Trimming took 3 bases from V and 6 from J, leaving 21 bases between them. Here the CDR3 DNA reads TGTGCCAGCAGCTGGGATAGGGACATGGAGGTGTCTGAAGCTTTCTTT. Protein sequence: CASSWDRDMEVSEAFF. Variable domain in full (rest from reference TRBV5-6 and TRBJ1-1): DAGVTQSPTHLIKTRGQQVTLRCSPKSGHDTVSWYQQALGQGPQFIFQYYEEEERQRGNFPDRFSGHQFPNYSSELNVNALLLGDSALYLCASSWDRDMEVSEAFFGQGTRLTVV.

The chain carries TRBV9 and TRBJ2-1, with D maybe TRBD1 (7 bases). The germline V gene has CDR1 SGDLS and CDR2 YYNGEE. Trimming removed 2 bases from V and 10 bases from J, with 22 bases in between. The CDR3 is 16 amino acids. CDR3 bases: TGTGCCAGCAGCGTGGGGGGACAGTGGGACAAGGTCGAGCAGTTCTTC. Protein: CASSVGGQWDKVEQFF.

This rearrangement joins TRBV12-3 or TRBV12-4 to TRBJ2-1; the D gene could be TRBD1 or TRBD2 (5 bases each). Trimming cost V 10 bases and J 5 bases, with 12 bases left between them. This CDR3 is built from 12 residues. The CDR3: CAIRGDDNEQFF. The CDR3 DNA follows: TGTGCCATAAGAGGGGACGACAATGAGCAGTTCTTC.

The chain employs TRBV12-3 or TRBV12-4 and TRBJ2-2; D is perhaps TRBD2 (5 bases). This CDR3 spans 13 amino acids. The V and J ends lost 7 bases and 4 bases respectively, with 10 bases between them. The CDR3 DNA is TGTGCCAGCATCTTGGGGAGCACCGGGGAGCTGTTTTTT. It yields the protein CASILGSTGELFF.

This clone turned up a few times. The chain carries TRBV6-2 or TRBV6-3 and TRBJ1-6; no reliable D call. The CDR3 has 14 residues. The V and J ends lost 2 bases and 9 bases respectively, with 11 bases between them. CDR1 and CDR2 from the germline V gene are MNHEY and SVGEGT. The CDR3 DNA reads TGTGCCAGCAGTTACAGGCAGGAGACTTCACCCCTCCACTTT. Protein sequence: CASSYRQETSPLHF.